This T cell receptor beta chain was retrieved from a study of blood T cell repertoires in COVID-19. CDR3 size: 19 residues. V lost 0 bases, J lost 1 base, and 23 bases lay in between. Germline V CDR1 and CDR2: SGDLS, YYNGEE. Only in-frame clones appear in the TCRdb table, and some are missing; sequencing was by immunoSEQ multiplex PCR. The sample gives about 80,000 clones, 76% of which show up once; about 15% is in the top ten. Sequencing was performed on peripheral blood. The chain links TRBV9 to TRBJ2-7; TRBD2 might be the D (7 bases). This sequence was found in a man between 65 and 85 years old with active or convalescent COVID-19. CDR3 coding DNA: TGTGCCAGCAGCGTAGAGCCCCCCCTCGGGGGGCCCCCTTCCTACGAGCAGTACTTC. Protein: CASSVEPPLGGPPSYEQYF.